The 5 T cell receptor beta chains reported below all come from one sample, sequenced in a study of T cell changes during pregnancy in multiple sclerosis. Sequenced by immunoSEQ multiplex PCR; TCRdb stores in-frame clones only, minus some. The sample has approximately 30,000 clones; almost 90% are singletons. The sequencing used CD8+ T cells from peripheral blood mononuclear cells, collected after pregnancy. These receptors came from a female donor with multiple sclerosis, enrolled in a pregnancy study.

The rearrangement uses TRBV15 and TRBJ1-2; the D is unclear. Germline-derived CDR1 and CDR2 are LNHNV and YYDKDF (reference sequence). Trimming left V 3 bases short and J 0 bases short, with 5 bases between. This CDR3 has 13 residues. The CDR3 sequence is CATSSSTNYGYTF. For the CDR3, the DNA is TGTGCCACCAGCAGTAGCACTAACTATGGCTACACCTTC.

V and J are TRBV4-2 and TRBJ1-3; unclear D gene. The CDR3 has 17 residues. V lost 0 bases to trimming and J lost 2 bases, with 14 bases between them. Germline CDR1 is LGHNA and CDR2 is YNFKEQ. This chain's CDR3 is CASSQDWAGSAGNTIYF. The CDR3 bases are TGTGCCAGCAGCCAAGATTGGGCAGGTTCGGCTGGAAACACCATATATTTT.

CDR3 protein: CASSIGSGGEQFF. In nucleotides, the CDR3 is TGTGCCAGTAGTATAGGGAGCGGGGGTGAGCAGTTCTTC. The chain combines TRBV19 with TRBJ2-1, with TRBD2 identical over 8 bases. Germline V gene sequence: CDR1 LNHDA, CDR2 SQIVND (reference sequence). This CDR3 comprises 13 residues. J was trimmed by 9 bases and V by 1 base; bases with no gene match: 2.

This clone came up once. This chain connects TRBV9 to TRBJ2-3; D is ambiguous. V dropped 0 bases and J dropped 0 bases, with 11 bases sitting between them. Germline values: CDR1 SGDLS, CDR2 YYNGEE. The CDR3 is 16 residues long. This chain's CDR3 is CASSVVSAGSTDTQYF. The CDR3, as DNA: TGTGCCAGCAGCGTAGTCAGTGCCGGGAGCACAGATACGCAGTATTTT.

J is TRBJ2-7 and V is TRBV9; 8 nucleotides line up with TRBD1. This CDR3 spans 14 amino acids. Germline assignment: CDR1 SGDLS and CDR2 YYNGEE. Trimming cost V 3 bases and J 5 bases; bases outside gene matches: 7. Written as DNA, the CDR3 is TGTGCCAGCAGCGCCCCTACAGGGGGTAACGAGCAGTACTTC. Its protein is CASSAPTGGNEQYF.